The entry that follows covers one T cell receptor (beta chain) sequence. As yet, its antigen is unknown. Using unique molecular identifiers, the investigators prepared the TCRbeta library. TCRdb called the PCR reads again in MiXCR, with one record for every CDR3 protein. The sample lists 900,000 or so distinct CDR3 sequences; 16% were seen once. The germline CDR1 and CDR2 sequences are SNHLY and FYNNEI. CDR3 length: 17 amino acids. J was trimmed by 0 bases and V by 3 bases; bases with no gene match: 5. The source of the sample is a study of T-cell reconstitution after alpha-beta-depleted transplantation in children. General study results and limits: Among T cells one year after transplant, newly produced cells accounted for most counts and diversity. Two months or so post-transplant, alpha-beta T cells reportedly derived from several hundred expanded graft clones. Where some patients showed high TCRbeta diversity at day 60, it came from recipient T cells and thymic progenitors that had survived.

The source of this sequence is a male patient under 18 who had a stem cell transplant for acute lymphoblastic leukemia, so the T cells may come from the graft donor. The chain couples TRBV2 to TRBJ2-3; 11 bases align to TRBD2. This specimen consisted of PBMCs, mostly from graft donor cells, obtained 360 days after TCRalphabeta/CD19-depleted stem cell transplant. The CDR3 sequence: CASSDATSGGSTDTQYF. CDR3 coding DNA: TGTGCCAGCAGTGACGCTACTAGCGGGGGTAGCACAGATACGCAGTATTTT.